This T cell receptor beta chain came from a study of blood T cells in healthy people across ages. This CDR3 contains 13 residues. Germline assignment: CDR1 SNHLY and CDR2 FYNNEI. Trimming removed 7 bases from V and 5 bases from J, with 11 bases in between. Study-wide findings and caveats: Estimates of diversity drawn from one million T cells were considered underestimates.

This clonotype was counted between two and nine times. The antigen remains unidentified. For the second PCR, which ran for about 6 to 11 cycles, a sample-barcoded 5' primer and a J-beta primer mix were used. TCRdb redid the calling of the 5' RACE reads with MiXCR, one entry per CDR3 protein. Here the sample spans around 620,000 distinct CDR3 sequences, approximately 30% being singletons. The V gene is TRBV2, the J gene TRBJ1-4, with D perhaps matching TRBD1 (5 bases). The TCR originated in a woman in her 70s in good health. The sequencing sample was made of blood. CDR3 sequence: CASTRDLNEKLFF. The CDR3 coding sequence is TGTGCCAGCACTAGGGACCTAAATGAAAAACTGTTTTTT.